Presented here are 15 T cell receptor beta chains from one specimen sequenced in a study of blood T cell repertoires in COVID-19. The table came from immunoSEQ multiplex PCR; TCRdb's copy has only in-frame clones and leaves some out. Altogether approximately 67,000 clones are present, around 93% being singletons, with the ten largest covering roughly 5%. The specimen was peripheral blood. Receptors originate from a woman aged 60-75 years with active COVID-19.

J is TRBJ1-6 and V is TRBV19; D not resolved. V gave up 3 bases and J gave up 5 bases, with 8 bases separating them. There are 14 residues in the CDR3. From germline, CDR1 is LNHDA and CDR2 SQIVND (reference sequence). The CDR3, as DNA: TGTGCCAGTAGTATCTGGGGAGATAATTCACCCCTCCACTTT. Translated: CASSIWGDNSPLHF.

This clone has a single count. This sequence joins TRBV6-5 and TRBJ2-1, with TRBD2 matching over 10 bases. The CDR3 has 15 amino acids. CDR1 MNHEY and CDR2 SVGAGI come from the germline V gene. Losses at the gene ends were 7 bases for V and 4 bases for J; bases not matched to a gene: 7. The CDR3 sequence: CASTLRTSGYNEQFF. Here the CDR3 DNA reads TGTGCCAGCACCCTTCGGACTAGCGGTTACAATGAGCAGTTCTTC.

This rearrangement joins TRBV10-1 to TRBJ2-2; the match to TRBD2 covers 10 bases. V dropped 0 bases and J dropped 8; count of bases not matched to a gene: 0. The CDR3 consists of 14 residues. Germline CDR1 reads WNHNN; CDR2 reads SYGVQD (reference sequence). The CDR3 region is CASSESGLAGELFF. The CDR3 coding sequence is TGCGCCAGCAGTGAGTCGGGACTAGCGGGGGAGCTGTTTTTT.

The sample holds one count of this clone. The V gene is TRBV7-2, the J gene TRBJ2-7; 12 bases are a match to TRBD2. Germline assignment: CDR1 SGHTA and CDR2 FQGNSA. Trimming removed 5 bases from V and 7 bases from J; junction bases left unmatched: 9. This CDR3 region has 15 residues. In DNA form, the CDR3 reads TGTGCCAGCAGCGTGCGACTAGCGGGAGCGCAGGAGCAGTACTTC. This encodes CASSVRLAGAQEQYF.

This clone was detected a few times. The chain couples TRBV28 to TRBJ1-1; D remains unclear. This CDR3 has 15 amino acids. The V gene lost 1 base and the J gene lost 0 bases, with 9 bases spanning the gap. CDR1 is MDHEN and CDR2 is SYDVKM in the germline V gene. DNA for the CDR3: TGTGCCAGCAGTTTATCTTCAGGTATGAACACTGAAGCTTTCTTT. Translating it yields CASSLSSGMNTEAFF.

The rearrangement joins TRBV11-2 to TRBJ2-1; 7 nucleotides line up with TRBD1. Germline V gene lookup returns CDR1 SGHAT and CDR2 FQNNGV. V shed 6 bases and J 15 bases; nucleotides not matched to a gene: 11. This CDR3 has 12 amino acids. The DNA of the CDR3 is TGTGCCAGCAGGAAAACCCCGGGACAGCGGTTCTTC. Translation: CASRKTPGQRFF.

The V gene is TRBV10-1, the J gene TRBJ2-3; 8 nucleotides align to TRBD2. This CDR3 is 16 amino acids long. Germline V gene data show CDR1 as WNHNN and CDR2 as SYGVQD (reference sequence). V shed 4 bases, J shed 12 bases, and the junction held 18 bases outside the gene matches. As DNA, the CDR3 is TGCGCCAGCAGTGTGGCTCGACTGAATCTCGGGGGGGGTCAGTATTTT. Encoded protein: CASSVARLNLGGGQYF.

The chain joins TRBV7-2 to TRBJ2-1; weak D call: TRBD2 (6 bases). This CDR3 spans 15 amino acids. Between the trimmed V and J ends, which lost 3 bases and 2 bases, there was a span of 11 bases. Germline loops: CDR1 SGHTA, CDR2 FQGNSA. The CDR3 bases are TGTGCCAGCAGCTTGGCCGGGGGTACCTACAATGAGCAGTTCTTC. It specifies CASSLAGGTYNEQFF.

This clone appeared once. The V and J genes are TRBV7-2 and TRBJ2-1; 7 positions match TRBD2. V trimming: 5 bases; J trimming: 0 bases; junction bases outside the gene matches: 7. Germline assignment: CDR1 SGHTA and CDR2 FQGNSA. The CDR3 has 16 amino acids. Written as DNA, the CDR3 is TGTGCCAGCAGCCATAGCGGGCCGAGCTCCTACAATGAGCAGTTCTTC. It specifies CASSHSGPSSYNEQFF.

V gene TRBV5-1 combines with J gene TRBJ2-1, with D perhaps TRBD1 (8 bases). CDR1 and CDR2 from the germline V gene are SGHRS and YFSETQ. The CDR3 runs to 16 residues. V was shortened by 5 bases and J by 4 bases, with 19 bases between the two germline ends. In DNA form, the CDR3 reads TGCGCCAGCAGACAACAGGGGGGGCCCTATTACAATGAGCAGTTCTTC. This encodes CASRQQGGPYYNEQFF. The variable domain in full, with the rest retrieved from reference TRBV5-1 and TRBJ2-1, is KAGVTQTPRYLIKTRGQQVTLSCSPISGHRSVSWYQQTPGQGLQFLFEYFSETQRNKGNFPGRFSGRQFSNSRSEMNVSTLELGDSALYLCASRQQGGPYYNEQFFGPGTRLTVL.

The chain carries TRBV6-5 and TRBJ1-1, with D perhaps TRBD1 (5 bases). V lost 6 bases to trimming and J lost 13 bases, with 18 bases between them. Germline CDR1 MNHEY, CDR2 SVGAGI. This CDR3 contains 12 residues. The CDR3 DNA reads TGTGCCAGCAGCTCGACAGCCGTCAAGCTTTTCTTT. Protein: CASSSTAVKLFF.

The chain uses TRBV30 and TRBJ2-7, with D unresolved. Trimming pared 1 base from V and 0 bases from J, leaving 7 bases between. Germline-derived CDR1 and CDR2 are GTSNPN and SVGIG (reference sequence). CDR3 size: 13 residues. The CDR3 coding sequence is TGTGCCTGGAGTGCTCTAAACTCCTACGAGCAGTACTTC. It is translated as CAWSALNSYEQYF.

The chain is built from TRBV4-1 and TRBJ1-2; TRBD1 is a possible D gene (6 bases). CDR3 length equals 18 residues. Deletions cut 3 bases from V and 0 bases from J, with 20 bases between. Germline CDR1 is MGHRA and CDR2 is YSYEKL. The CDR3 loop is CASSQQGRGGRANYGYTF. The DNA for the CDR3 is TGCGCCAGCAGCCAGCAGGGGCGGGGGGGGCGAGCTAACTATGGCTACACCTTC.

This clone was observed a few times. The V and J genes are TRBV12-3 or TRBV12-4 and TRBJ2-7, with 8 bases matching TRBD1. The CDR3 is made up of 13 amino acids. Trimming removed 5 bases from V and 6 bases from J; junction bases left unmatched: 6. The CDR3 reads CASSPDRVGEQYF. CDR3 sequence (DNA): TGTGCCAGCAGTCCGGACAGGGTTGGCGAGCAGTACTTC.

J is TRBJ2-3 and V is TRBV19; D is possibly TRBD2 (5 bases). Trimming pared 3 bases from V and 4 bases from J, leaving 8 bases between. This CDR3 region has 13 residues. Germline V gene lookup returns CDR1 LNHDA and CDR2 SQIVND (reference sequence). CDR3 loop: CASSMSGADTQYF. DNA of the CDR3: TGTGCCAGTAGTATGTCCGGGGCAGATACGCAGTATTTT.